This T cell receptor beta chain was profiled in a study of T-cell reconstitution after alpha-beta-depleted transplantation in children. This sample's TCRbeta library carried unique molecular identifier barcodes. A single record per CDR3 protein comes from TCRdb applying MiXCR to the PCR reads. This table has 350,000 to 400,000 distinct CDR3 sequences, roughly 22% appearing once. Trimming shortened V by 0 bases and J by 3 bases, and 16 bases separated the two germline ends. Looked up from germline, CDR1 is WSHSY and CDR2 is SAAADI. The CDR3 spans 17 residues. This clonotype showed up many times. The V gene is TRBV10-2, the J gene TRBJ2-3; D could derive from TRBD1 or TRBD2 (5 bases each). The receptor's source is a human donor who donated a stem cell graft to a child with acute myeloid leukemia. The material was PBMCs from the stem cell graft donor, obtained from the stem cell graft. DNA of the CDR3: TGCGCCAGCAGTGAGTCGGCGTTTCTCGGGGCGACAGATACGCAGTATTTT. It translates to CASSESAFLGATDTQYF.